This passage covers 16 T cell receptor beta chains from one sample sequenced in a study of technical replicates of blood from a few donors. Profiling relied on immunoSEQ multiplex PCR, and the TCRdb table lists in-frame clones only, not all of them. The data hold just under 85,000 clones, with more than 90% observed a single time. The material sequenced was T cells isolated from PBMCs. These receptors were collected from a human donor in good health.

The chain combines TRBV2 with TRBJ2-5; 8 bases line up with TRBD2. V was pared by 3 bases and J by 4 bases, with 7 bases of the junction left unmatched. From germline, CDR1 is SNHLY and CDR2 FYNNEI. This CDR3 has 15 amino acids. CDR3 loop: CASSDTGGPIETQYF. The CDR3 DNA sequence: TGTGCCAGCAGTGATACGGGGGGGCCGATAGAGACCCAGTACTTC.

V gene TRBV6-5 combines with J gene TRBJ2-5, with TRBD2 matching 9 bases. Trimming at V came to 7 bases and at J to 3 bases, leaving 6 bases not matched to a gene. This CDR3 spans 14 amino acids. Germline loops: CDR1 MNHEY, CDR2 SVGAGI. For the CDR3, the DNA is TGTGCCAGCACCCTAGCGGGAAACGAAGAGACCCAGTACTTC. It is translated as CASTLAGNEETQYF.

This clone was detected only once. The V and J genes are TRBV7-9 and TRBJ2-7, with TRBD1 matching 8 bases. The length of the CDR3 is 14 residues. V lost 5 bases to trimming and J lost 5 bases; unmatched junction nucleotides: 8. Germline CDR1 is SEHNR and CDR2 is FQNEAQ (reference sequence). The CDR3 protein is CASSPGQGRNEQYF. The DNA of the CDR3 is TGTGCCAGCAGCCCCGGACAGGGTCGGAACGAGCAGTACTTC.

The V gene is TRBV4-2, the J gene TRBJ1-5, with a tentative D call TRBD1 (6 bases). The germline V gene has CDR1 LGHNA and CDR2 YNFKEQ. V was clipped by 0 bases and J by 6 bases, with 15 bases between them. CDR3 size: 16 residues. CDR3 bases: TGTGCCAGCAGCCAAGAAGAGGTGACAGGCGGTCAGCCCCAGCATTTT. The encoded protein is CASSQEEVTGGQPQHF.

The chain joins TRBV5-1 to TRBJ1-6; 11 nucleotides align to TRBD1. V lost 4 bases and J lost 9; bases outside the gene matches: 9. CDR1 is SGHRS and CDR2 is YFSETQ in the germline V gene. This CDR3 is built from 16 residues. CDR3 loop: CASSPGQGAEGSPLHF. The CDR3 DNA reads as TGCGCCAGCAGCCCAGGACAGGGGGCAGAGGGTTCACCCCTCCACTTT.

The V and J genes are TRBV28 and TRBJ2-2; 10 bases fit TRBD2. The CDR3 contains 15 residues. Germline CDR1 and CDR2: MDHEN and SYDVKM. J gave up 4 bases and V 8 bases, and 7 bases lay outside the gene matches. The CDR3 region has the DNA TGTGCCAGCTTTTCTAGCGGGGGAGGCACCGGGGAGCTGTTTTTT. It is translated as CASFSSGGGTGELFF.

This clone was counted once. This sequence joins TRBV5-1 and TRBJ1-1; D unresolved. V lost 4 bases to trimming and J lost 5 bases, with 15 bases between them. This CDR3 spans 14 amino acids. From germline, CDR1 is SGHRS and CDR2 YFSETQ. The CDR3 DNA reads TGCGCCAGCAGCCCGGAGGAGGTTTTGACTGAAGCTTTCTTT. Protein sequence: CASSPEEVLTEAFF.

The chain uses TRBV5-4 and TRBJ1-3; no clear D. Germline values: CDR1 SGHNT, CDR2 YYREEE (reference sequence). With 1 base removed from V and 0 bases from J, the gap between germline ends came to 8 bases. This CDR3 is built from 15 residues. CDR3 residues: CASSLYGPSGNTIYF. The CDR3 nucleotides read TGTGCCAGCAGCTTGTACGGTCCCTCTGGAAACACCATATATTTT. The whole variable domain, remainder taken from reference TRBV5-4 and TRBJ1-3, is ETGVTQSPTHLIKTRGQQVTLRCSSQSGHNTVSWYQQALGQGPQFIFQYYREEENGRGNFPPRFSGLQFPNYSSELNVNALELDDSALYLCASSLYGPSGNTIYFGEGSWLTVV.

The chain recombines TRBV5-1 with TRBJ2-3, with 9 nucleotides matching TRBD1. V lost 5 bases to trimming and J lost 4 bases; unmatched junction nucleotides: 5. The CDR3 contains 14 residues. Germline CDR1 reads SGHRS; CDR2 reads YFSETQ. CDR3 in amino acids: CASRQGARPDTQYF. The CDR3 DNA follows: TGCGCCAGCAGACAGGGGGCAAGGCCAGATACGCAGTATTTT.

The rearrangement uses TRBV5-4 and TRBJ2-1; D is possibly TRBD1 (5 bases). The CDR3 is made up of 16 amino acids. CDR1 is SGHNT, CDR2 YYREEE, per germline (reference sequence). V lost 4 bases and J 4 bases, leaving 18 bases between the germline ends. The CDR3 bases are TGTGCCAGCAGCCCACGGGCAGGGATGGTATACAATGAGCAGTTCTTC. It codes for CASSPRAGMVYNEQFF.

CDR3 sequence: CASSLPGIEQFF. As DNA, the CDR3 is TGTGCCAGCAGTCTCCCAGGAATTGAGCAGTTCTTC. The rearrangement links TRBV6-5 to TRBJ2-1, with D unresolved. The V end lost 5 bases, the J end lost 9 bases, and 11 bases lay between the germline ends. Germline CDR1 and CDR2: MNHEY and SVGAGI. CDR3 size: 12 residues.

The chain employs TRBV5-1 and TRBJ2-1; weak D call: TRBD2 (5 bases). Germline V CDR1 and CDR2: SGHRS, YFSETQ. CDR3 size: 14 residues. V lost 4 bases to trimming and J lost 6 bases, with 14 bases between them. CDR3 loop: CASSAASRRNEQFF. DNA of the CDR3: TGCGCCAGCAGCGCGGCTAGCCGGCGCAATGAGCAGTTCTTC.

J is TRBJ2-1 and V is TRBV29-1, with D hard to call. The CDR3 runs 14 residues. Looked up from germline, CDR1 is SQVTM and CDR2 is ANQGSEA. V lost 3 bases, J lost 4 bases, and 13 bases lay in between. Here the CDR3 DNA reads TGCAGCGTTGATGGAACAGAAAGGTACAATGAGCAGTTCTTC. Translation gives CSVDGTERYNEQFF.

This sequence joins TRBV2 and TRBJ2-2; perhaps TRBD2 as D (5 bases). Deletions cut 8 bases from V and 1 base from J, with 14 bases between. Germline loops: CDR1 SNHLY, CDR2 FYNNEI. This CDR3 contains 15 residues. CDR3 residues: CASSLGGGNTGELFF. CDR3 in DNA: TGTGCCAGCTCCCTTGGCGGAGGGAACACCGGGGAGCTGTTTTTT. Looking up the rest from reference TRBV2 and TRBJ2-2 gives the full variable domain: EPEVTQTPSHQVTQMGQEVILRCVPISNHLYFYWYRQILGQKVEFLVSFYNNEISEKSEIFDDQFSVERPDGSNFTLKIRSTKLEDSAMYFCASSLGGGNTGELFFGEGSRLTVL.

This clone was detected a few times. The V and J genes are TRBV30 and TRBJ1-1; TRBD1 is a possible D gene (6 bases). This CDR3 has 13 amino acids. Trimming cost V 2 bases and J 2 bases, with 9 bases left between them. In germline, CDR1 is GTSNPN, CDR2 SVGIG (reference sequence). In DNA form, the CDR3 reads TGTGCCTGGAGTAGAGGGGGTAACACTGAAGCTTTCTTT. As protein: CAWSRGGNTEAFF.

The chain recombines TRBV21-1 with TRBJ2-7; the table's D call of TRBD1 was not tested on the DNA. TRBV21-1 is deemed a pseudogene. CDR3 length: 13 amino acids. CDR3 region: CASSRKQGYEQYF. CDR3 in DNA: TGTGCCAGCAGTCGAAAACAGGGCTACGAGCAGTACTTC.